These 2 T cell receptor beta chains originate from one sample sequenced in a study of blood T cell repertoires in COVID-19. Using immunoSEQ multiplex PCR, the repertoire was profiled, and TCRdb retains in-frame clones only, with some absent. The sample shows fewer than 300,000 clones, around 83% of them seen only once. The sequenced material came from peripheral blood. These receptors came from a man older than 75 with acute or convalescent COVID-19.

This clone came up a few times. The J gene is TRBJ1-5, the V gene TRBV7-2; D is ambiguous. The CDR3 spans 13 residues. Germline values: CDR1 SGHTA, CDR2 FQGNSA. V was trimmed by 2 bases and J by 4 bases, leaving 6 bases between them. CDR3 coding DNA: TGTGCCAGCAGCTTATATCCGAATCAGCCCCAGCATTTT. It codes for CASSLYPNQPQHF.

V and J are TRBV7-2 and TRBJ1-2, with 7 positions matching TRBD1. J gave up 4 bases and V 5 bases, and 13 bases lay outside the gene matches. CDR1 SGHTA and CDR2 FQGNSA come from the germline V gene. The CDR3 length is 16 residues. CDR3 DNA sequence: TGTGCCAGCAGCCGGGGGGGGACAGCGAGGCTCTATGGCTACACCTTC. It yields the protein CASSRGGTARLYGYTF.